This T cell receptor (beta chain) was obtained from a study of beta chain features in type 1 diabetes. The investigators reverse transcribed all of the isolated RNA, so they sequenced expressed TCRB transcripts. The assay was immunoSEQ multiplex PCR, and TCRdb's table has in-frame clones only and misses some. The sample has 120,000 to 150,000 clones, over 9.5% seen once. Each of the CD4+ naive, central memory, regulatory and stem cell-like memory populations was sorted via CD45RO/CCR7/CD25/CD127/CD95/CD27. In all sorted populations, purity surpassed 95%. The germline gives CDR1 KGHSH, CDR2 LQKENI. The CDR3 spans 18 residues. Trimming left V 5 bases short and J 4 bases short, with 23 bases between.

The origin of this receptor is a man between 18 and 29 years old in good health. The sample taken for sequencing was naive CD4+ T cells from blood. The genes are TRBV18 and TRBJ1-4; D is uncertain. CDR3 sequence (DNA): TGTGCCAGCTCAAGCCCTTCTTGGGATGGCGGGTTTAATGAAAAACTGTTTTTT. Translated: CASSSPSWDGGFNEKLFF.